Given below is one TCR beta chain in context. This sample was included in a study of shared T cell receptors in the human thymus. The germline CDR1 and CDR2 sequences are ENHRY and SYGVKD. The CDR3 extends over 19 amino acids. The ends lost 3 bases at V and 0 bases at J; junction bases unmatched: 15. Clones were sequenced by immunoSEQ multiplex PCR, and TCRdb holds only the in-frame ones, with some missing. The sample contains about 730,000 clones, roughly 85% of which appear only once. These data were also filed under a second study, of human thymus T cells.

The sequenced material came from thymocytes. The source of this sequence is a girl less than two years old with a congenital heart defect. The J gene is TRBJ1-2, the V gene TRBV10-3; TRBD1 matches 8 bases. CDR3 residues: CAISEHGQGAPYSNYGYTF. DNA of the CDR3: TGTGCCATCAGTGAACACGGACAGGGTGCCCCCTATTCTAACTATGGCTACACCTTC.